The source of this TCR beta chain is a study of regulatory T cells in long-lasting Graves disease. The overall study: Duration of antithyroid drug therapy among newly diagnosed Graves' patients was under 3 months. Whole-study results and caveats: Newly diagnosed disease favored TRBV20-1 and TRBJ2-1 over persistent disease. TCR diversity in persistent Graves' patients was below that of newly diagnosed ones.

Described time point: newly diagnosed GD, antithyroid drugs for less than 3 months. Generation of the TCR library employed RNA extracted from PBMCs. Germline-derived CDR1 and CDR2 are SGHNT and YENEEA. The V and J ends lost 5 bases and 1 base respectively, with 11 bases between them. This CDR3 has 14 residues. Concerning this clonotype itself: The antigen remains unidentified.

Construction of TCR beta libraries relied on iRepertoire HTBI primers and on Arm-PCR targeting CDR3 regions. Using its own MiXCR run on the multiplex PCR reads, TCRdb lists one record per CDR3 protein. This sample carries under 300,000 distinct CDR3 sequences, roughly 21% of them seen once, and the ten largest clones take about 14%. J is TRBJ1-2 and V is TRBV11-3, with a possible D match to TRBD1 (5 bases). The source material was peripheral blood mononuclear cells (PBMCs), sampled at new diagnosis, from a patient treated with antithyroid drugs. The receptor was isolated from a female donor with Graves disease. The CDR3 region is CASSPGPDNYGYTF. In DNA form, the CDR3 reads TGTGCCAGCAGCCCAGGGCCAGATAACTATGGCTACACCTTC.